This TCR beta chain was documented in a study of T cell repertoires in cytomegalovirus infection (dated by TCRdb to about 2019). For context, the study as a whole: Peptide stimulations targeted recently identified HLA-C-restricted CMV epitopes, whose presentation resists viral immunomodulation, together with well-studied HLA-B-restricted epitopes. Because public TCR beta signatures pointed to carriage of CMV infection together with the matching HLA type, the HLA type of each donor mattered for the analysis. The paper's findings and limits, for the study overall: In both this cohort and an independent cohort of 352 donors, the cumulative frequency of public TCR beta family members distinguished carriers of CMV infection plus the relevant HLA type. The ex vivo response was dominated by HLA-C-restricted CMV-specific TCR beta clonotypes, which also provided the single most frequent clonotype in two of eight donors.

Instrument on record: Illumina HiSeq 1500. The public sequencing data were trimmed at Q25 with fastp and processed into clonotypes with MiXCR by TCRdb, which kept only in-frame beta chains. Each CDR3 protein gets just one entry, which takes the most common genes and DNA from the rows behind it. This sample is represented by approximately 770,000 distinct CDR3 sequences; roughly 28% of them were singletons. Under 15% of the sample is taken by the ten largest. As for this clonotype: This receptor's antigen is unknown. Base qualities are not provided; no much larger clone lies one nucleotide away.

CDR3 length: 15 amino acids, cysteine to phenylalanine. The only DNA kept is the CDR3, 45 bases in frame from the first base. According to the germline V gene, CDR1 reads SGHVS and CDR2 reads FQNEAQ. V lost 2 bases and J lost 1 base; the stretch between them is 11 bases long. The sample's treatment or condition, from its label and the paper: in vitro stimulation with specific CMV peptide epitopes to enrich CMV-specific T cells. The sample was cultured CD8+ T cells from PBMCs, taken from culture after CMV antigen stimulation. The chain is assembled from TRBV7-8 and TRBJ2-5; tentative D gene TRBD1, with 5 bases matching. This sequence was found in a human donor in good health (CMV status not recorded). Some clones in this sample may be carry-over from other donors' samples. The CDR3 in this case is CASSLQGNLQETQYF. The nucleotide sequence is TGTGCCAGCAGCTTACAGGGAAATCTCCAAGAGACCCAGTACTTC.